Sequencing of this T cell receptor beta chain was carried out in a study of shared clonotypes between healthy human individuals. Only in-frame clones appear in the TCRdb table, and some are missing; sequencing was by immunoSEQ multiplex PCR. Of more than 2,000,000 clones detected, roughly 93% appear once; the ten largest clones hold about 0.37%. V shed 5 bases and J shed 8 bases, with 18 bases lying between them. Looked up from germline, CDR1 is LNHDA and CDR2 is SQIVND (reference sequence). The CDR3 consists of 15 residues. The TCR comes from a man aged 18 to 35 in good health. Some clones in this sample may be carry-over from other donors' samples. The sample was naive CD4+ T cells from PBMCs. Subset noted: CD45RA+ positively selected. This chain joins TRBV19 and TRBJ1-4; D perhaps matches TRBD1 (5 bases). The chain's CDR3 is CASSRLELGTEKLFF. The CDR3 nucleotides read TGTGCCAGTAGTCGCTTGGAGCTGGGGACGGAAAAACTGTTTTTT.